A selection of T cell receptor beta chains follows, all from one sample in a study of blood T cells in healthy people across ages. MiXCR, run by TCRdb on the 5' RACE reads, gives a single entry per CDR3 protein. The sample includes 450,000 to 700,000 distinct CDR3 sequences, 27% of them seen just once. Sequencing was carried out using blood. These receptors all stem from a woman aged 70 to 79 in good health. The CDR3 runs from the conserved cysteine through the conserved F or W. Each record gives: J gene, D gene, clone size, V gene, CDR3 protein, CDR3 DNA. A D gene is named only where the DNA matches it firmly. A row's size may be missing; if present it is once, few, many or a size class.

TRBJ2-1 | TRBD1 | - | TRBV11-2 | CASSSTLDRANEQFF | TGTGCCAGCAGCTCGACGTTGGACAGGGCGAATGAGCAGTTCTTC
TRBJ2-1 | - | - | TRBV4-1 | CASSLRTSNNEQFF | TGCGCCAGCAGCCTCCGGACTTCCAACAATGAGCAGTTCTTC
TRBJ2-7 | TRBD1 | - | TRBV10-3 | CAISRDRTSYEQYF | TGTGCCATCAGCCGGGACAGGACCTCCTACGAGCAGTACTTC
TRBJ1-2 | - | few | TRBV11-1 | CASSFAQGNGYTF | TGTGCCAGCAGCTTCGCACAGGGTAATGGCTACACCTTC
TRBJ1-2 | TRBD1 | - | TRBV30 | CAWTPFGDRVTYGYTF | TGTGCCTGGACCCCCTTTGGGGACAGGGTTACCTATGGCTACACCTTC
TRBJ2-7 | - | few | TRBV7-8 | CASSLDRWRGEQYF | TGTGCCAGCAGCTTGGACAGGTGGAGGGGCGAGCAGTACTTC
TRBJ1-4 | TRBD1 | - | TRBV12-3/TRBV12-4 | CASRPTGVGEKLLF | TGTGCCAGCAGACCCACAGGGGTGGGGGAAAAACTGCTTTTT
TRBJ2-2 | - | few | TRBV20-1 | CPYSQGGELFF | TGCCCTTATAGCCAGGGCGGGGAGCTGTTTTTT
TRBJ2-5 | - | - | TRBV20-1 | CSARGTVTQYF | TGCAGTGCTAGAGGCACGGTGACCCAGTACTTC
TRBJ2-7 | - | few | TRBV6-6 | CASRLAVDRPRIEQYF | TGTGCCAGCAGATTAGCGGTAGACCGACCTAGAATCGAGCAGTACTTC
TRBJ2-1 | TRBD2 | few | TRBV7-2 | CASSNPRIGLAGDNEQFF | TGTGCCAGCAGCAACCCCCGAATTGGACTAGCGGGGGATAATGAGCAGTTCTTC